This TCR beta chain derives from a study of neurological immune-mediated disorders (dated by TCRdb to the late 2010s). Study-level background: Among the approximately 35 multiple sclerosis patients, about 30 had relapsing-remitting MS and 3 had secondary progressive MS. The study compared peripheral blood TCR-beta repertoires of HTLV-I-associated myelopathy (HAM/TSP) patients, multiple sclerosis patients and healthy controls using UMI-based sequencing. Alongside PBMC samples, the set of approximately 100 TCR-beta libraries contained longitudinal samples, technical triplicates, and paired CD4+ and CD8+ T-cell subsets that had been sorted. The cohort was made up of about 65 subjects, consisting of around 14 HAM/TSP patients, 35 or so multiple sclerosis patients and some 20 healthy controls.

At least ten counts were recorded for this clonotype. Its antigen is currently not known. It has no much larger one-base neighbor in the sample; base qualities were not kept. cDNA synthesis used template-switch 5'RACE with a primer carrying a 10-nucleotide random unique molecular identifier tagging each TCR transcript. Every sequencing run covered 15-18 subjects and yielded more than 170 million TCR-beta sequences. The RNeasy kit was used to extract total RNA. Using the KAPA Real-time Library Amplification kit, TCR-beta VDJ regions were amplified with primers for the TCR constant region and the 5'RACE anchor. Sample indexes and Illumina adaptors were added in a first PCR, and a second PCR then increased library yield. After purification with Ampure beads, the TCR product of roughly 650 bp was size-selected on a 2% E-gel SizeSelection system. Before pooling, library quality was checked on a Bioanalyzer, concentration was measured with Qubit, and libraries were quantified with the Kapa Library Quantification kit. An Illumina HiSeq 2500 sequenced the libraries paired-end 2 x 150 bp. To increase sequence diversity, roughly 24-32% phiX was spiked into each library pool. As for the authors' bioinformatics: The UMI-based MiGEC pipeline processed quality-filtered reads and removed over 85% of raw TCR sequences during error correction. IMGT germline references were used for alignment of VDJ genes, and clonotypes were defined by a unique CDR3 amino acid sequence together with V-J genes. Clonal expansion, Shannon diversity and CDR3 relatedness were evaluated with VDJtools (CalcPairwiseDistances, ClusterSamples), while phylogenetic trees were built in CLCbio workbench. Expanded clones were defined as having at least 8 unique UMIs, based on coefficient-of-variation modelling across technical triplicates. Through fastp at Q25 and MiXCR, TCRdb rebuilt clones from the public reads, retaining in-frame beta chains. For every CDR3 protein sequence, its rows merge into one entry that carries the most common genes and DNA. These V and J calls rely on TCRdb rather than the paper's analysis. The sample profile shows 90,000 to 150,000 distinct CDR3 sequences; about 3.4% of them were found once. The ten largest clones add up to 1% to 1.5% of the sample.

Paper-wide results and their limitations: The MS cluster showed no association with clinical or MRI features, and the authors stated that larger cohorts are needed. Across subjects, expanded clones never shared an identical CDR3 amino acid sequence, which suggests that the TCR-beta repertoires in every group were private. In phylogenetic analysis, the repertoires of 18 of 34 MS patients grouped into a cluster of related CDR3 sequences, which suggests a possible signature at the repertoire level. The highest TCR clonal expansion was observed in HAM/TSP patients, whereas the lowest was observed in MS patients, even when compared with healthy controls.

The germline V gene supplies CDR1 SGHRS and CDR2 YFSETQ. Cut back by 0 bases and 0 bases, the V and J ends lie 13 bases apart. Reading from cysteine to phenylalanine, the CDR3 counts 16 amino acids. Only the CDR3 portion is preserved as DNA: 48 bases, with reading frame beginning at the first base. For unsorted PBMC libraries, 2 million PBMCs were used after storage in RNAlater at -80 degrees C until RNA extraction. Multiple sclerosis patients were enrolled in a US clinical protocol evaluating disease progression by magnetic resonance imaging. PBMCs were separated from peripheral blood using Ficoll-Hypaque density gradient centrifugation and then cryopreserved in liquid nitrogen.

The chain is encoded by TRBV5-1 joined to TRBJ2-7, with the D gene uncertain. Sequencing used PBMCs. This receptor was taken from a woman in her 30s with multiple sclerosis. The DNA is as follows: TGCGCCAGCAGCTTGGAGGCAGGCTGGACCTCCTACGAGCAGTACTTC. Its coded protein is CASSLEAGWTSYEQYF.